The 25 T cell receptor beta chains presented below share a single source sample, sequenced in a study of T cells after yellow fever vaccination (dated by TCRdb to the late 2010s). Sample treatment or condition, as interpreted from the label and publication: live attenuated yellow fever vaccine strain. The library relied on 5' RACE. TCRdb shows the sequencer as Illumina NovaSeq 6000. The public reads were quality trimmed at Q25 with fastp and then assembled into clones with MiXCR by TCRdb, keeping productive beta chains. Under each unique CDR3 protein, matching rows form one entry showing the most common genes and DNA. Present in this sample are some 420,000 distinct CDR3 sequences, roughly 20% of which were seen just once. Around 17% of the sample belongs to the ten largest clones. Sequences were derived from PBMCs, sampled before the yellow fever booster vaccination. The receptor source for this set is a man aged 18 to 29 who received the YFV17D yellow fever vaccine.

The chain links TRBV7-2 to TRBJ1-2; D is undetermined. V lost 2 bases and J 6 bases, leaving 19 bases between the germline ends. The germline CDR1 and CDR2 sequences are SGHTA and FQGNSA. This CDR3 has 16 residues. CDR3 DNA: TGTGCCAGCAGCTTAAGTCGGGCCTCAGCGGGGAATGGCTACACCTTC. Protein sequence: CASSLSRASAGNGYTF.

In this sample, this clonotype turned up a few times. This CDR3 is CASSYSTDGPYEQYV. CDR3 DNA: TGTGCCAGCAGTTACTCGACGGACGGACCCTACGAGCAGTACGTC. The rearrangement joins TRBV6-2 or TRBV6-3 to TRBJ2-7; D ambiguous. In germline, CDR1 is MNHEY, CDR2 SVGEGT. The CDR3 totals 15 residues. V dropped 0 bases and J dropped 2 bases, with 11 bases sitting between them.

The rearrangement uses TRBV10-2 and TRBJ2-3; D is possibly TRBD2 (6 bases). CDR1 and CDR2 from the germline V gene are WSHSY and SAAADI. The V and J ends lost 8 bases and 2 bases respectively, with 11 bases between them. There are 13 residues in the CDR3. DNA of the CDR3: TGCGCCAGCTCGGAGGGGCCCACAGATACGCAGTATTTT. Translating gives CASSEGPTDTQYF.

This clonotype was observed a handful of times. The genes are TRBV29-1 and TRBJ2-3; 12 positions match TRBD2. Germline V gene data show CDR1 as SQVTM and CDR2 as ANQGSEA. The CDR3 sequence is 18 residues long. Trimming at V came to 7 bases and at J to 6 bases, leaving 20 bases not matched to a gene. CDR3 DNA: TGCAGCGCCGACGGGGGGGTAGGCGCTAGCGGGGGGGTCGATACGCAGTATTTT. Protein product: CSADGGVGASGGVDTQYF.

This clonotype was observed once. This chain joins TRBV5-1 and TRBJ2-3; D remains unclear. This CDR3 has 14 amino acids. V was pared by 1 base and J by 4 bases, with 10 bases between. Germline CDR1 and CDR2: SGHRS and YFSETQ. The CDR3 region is CASSLSLAPDTQYF. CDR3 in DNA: TGCGCCAGCAGCTTGTCCTTGGCCCCAGATACGCAGTATTTT.

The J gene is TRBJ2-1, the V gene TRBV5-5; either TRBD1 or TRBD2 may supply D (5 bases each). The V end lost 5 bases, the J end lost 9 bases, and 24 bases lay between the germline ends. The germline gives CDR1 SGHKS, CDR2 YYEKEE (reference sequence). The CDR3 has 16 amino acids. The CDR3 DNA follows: TGTGCCAGCAGGCGAGTTACCGGGACGGTGGGTGGTGAGCAGTTCTTC. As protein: CASRRVTGTVGGEQFF.

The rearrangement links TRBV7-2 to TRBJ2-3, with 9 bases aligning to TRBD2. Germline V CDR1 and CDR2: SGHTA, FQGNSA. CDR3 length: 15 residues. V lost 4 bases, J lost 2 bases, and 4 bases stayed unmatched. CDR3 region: CASSSIAGDTDTQYF. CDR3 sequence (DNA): TGTGCCAGCAGCTCTATAGCGGGGGACACAGATACGCAGTATTTT.

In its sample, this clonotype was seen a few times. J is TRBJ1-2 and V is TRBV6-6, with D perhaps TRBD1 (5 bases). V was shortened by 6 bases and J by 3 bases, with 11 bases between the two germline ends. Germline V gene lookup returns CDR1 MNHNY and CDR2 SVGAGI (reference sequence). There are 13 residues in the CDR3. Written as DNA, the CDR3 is TGTGCCAGCAGCTATACAGGAGACTATGGCTACACCTTC. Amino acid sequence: CASSYTGDYGYTF.

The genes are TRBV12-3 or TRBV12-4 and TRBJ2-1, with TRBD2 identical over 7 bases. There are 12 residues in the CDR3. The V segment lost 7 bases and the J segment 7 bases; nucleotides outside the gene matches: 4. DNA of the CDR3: TGTGCCAGCAACTGGGAGGGGAATGAGCAGTTCTTC. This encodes CASNWEGNEQFF.

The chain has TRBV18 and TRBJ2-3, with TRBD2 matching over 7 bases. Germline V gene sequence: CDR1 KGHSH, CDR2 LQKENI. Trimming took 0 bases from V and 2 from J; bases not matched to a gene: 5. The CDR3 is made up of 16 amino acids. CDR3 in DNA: TGTGCCAGCTCACCACCTTCCCGGGGGGACACAGATACGCAGTATTTT. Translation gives CASSPPSRGDTDTQYF.

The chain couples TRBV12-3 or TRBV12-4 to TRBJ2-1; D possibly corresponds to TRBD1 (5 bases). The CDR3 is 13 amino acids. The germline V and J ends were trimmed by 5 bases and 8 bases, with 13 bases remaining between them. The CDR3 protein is CASSPDSRHEQFF. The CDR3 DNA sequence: TGTGCCAGCAGTCCCGACAGTCGTCATGAGCAGTTCTTC.

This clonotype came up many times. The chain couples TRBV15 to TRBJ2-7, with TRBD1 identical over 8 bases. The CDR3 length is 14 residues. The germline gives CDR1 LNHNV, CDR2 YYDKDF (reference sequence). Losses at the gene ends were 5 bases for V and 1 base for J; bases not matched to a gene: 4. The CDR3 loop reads CATSFRTGSYEQYF. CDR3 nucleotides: TGTGCCACCAGCTTTCGGACAGGGTCCTACGAGCAGTACTTC.

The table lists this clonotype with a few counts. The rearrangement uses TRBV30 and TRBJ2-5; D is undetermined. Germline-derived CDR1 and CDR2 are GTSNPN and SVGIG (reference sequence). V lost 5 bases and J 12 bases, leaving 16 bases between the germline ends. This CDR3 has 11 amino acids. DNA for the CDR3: TGTGCCTGGGCGGTGGGTCCCTTGAAGTACTTC. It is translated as CAWAVGPLKYF.

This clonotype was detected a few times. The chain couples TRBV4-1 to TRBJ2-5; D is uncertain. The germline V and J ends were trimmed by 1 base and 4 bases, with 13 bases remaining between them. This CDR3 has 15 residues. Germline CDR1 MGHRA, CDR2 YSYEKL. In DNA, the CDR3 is TGCGCCAGCAGCCAAGTGGGGAATTCGGGAGAGACCCAGTACTTC. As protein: CASSQVGNSGETQYF.

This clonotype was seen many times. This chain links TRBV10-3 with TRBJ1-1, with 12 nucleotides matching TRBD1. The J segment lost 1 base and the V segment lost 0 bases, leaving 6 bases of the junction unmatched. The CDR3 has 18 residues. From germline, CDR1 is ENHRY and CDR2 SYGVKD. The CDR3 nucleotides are TGTGCCATCAGTGAGTCGTCGGGACAGGGGGCTCGGAACACTGAAGCTTTCTTT. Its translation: CAISESSGQGARNTEAFF.

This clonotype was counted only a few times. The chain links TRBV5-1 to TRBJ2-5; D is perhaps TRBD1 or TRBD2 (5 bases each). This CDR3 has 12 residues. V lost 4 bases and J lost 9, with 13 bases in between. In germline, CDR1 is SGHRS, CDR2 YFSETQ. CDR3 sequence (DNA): TGCGCCAGCAGCGAGAGGGGTGGGGCCCAGTACTTC. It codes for CASSERGGAQYF.

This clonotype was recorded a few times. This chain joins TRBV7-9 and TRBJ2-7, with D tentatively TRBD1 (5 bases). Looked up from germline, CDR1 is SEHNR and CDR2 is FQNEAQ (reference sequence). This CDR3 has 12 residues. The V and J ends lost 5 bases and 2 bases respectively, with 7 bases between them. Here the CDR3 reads CASSGATYEQYF. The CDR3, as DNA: TGTGCCAGCAGCGGGGCTACCTACGAGCAGTACTTC.

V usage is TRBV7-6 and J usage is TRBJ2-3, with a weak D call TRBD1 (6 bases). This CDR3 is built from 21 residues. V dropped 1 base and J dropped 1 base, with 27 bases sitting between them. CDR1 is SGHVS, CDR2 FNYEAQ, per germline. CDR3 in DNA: TGTGCCAGCAGCTTAGACCCCGTCCGGCCTATCAACTCAGGGGGCACAGATACGCAGTATTTT. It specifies CASSLDPVRPINSGGTDTQYF.

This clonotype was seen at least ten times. This CDR3 is CASSYRGTTGNEQFF. The CDR3 DNA follows: TGTGCCAGCAGTTACCGGGGGACCACGGGGAATGAGCAGTTCTTC. V usage is TRBV6-5 and J usage is TRBJ2-1; a possible D gene is TRBD2 (6 bases). The CDR3 runs 15 residues. Trimming shortened V by 2 bases and J by 7 bases, and 15 bases separated the two germline ends. Germline V gene lookup returns CDR1 MNHEY and CDR2 SVGAGI.

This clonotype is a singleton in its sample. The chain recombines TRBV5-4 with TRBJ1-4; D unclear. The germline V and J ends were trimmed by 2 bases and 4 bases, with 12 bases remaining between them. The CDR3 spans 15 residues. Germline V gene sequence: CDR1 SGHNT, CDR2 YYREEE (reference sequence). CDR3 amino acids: CASSFMELGNEKLFF. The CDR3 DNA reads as TGTGCCAGCAGCTTCATGGAATTGGGTAATGAAAAACTGTTTTTT.

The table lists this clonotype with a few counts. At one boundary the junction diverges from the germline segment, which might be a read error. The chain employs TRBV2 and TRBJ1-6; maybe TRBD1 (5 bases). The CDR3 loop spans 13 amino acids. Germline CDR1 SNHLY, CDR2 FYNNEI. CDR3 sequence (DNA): TGTGCCAGCAGTCGGGACGCTAATACACCCCTCCACTTT. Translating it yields CASSRDANTPLHF.

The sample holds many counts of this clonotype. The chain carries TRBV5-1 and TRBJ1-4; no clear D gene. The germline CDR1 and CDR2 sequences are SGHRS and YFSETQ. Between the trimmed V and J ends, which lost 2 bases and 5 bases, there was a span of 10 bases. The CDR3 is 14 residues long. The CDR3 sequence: CASSFSFGNEKLFF. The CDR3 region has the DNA TGCGCCAGCAGCTTCAGTTTTGGGAATGAAAAACTGTTTTTT.

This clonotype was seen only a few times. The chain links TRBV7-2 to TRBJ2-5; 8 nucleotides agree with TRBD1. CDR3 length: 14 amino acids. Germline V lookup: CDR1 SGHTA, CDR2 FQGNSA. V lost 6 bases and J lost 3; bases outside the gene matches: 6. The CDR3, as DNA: TGTGCCAGCAGGAAGGGACAGGCTAAAGAGACCCAGTACTTC. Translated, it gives CASRKGQAKETQYF.

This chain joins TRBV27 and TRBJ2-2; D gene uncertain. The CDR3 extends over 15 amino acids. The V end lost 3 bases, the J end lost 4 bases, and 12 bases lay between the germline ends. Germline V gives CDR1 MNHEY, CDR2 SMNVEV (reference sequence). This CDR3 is CASSLGQAGTGELFF. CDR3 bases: TGTGCCAGCAGTTTGGGTCAGGCTGGCACCGGGGAGCTGTTTTTT.

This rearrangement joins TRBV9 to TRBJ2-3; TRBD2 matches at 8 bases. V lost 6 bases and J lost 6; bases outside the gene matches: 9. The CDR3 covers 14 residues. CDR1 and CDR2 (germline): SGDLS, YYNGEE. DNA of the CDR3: TGTGCCAGCACGGGCGGGGGGTTTTCCGATACGCAGTATTTT. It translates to CASTGGGFSDTQYF.